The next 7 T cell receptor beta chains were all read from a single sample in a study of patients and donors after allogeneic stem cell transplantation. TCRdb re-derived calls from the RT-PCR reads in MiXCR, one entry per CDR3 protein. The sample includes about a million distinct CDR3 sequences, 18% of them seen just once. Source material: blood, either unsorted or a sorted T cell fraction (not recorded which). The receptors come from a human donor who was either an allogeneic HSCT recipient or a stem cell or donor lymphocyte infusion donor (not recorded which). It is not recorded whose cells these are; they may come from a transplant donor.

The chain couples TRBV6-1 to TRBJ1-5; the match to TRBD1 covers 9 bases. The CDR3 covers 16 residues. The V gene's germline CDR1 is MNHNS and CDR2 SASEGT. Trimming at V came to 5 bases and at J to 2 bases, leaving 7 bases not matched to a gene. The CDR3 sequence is CASSRHRDRGNQPQHF. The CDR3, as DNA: TGTGCCAGCAGTCGGCATAGGGACAGGGGCAATCAGCCCCAGCATTTT.

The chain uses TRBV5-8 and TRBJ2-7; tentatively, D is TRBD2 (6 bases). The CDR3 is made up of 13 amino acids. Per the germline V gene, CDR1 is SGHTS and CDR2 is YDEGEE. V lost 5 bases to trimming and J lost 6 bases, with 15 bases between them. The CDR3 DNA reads TGTGCCAGCAGTTTAGCGGTCCATCTCGAGCAGTACTTC. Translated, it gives CASSLAVHLEQYF. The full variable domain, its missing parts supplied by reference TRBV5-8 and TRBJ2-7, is EAGVTQSPTHLIKTRGQQATLRCSPISGHTSVYWYQQALGLGLQFLLWYDEGEERNRGNFPPRFSGRQFPNYSSELNVNALELEDSALYLCASSLAVHLEQYFGPGTRLTVT.

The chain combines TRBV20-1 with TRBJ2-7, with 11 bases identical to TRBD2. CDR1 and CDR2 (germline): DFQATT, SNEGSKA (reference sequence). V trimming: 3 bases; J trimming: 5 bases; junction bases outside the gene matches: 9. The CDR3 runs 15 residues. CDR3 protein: CSASHTSGSSDEQYF. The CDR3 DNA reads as TGCAGTGCTAGCCACACTAGCGGGAGCTCGGACGAGCAGTACTTC.

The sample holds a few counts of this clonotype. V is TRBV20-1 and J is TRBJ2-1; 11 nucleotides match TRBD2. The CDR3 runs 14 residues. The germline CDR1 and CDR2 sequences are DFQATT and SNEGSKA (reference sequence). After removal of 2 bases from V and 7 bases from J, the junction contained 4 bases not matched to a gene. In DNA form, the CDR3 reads TGCAGTGCTAGAATAGCGGGAGGGAAAAATGAGCAGTTCTTC. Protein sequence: CSARIAGGKNEQFF.

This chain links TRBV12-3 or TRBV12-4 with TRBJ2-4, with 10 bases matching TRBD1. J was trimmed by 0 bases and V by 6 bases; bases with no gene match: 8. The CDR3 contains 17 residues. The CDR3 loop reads CASSPGTGAIAKNIQYF. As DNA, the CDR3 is TGTGCCAGCAGCCCCGGGACAGGGGCGATAGCCAAAAACATTCAGTACTTC.

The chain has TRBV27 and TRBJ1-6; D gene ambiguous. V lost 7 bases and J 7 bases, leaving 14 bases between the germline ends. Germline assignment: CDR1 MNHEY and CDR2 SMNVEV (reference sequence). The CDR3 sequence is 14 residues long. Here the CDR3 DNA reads TGTGCCAGCATGAGGAAGGGTGCGAATTCACCCCTCCACTTT. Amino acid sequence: CASMRKGANSPLHF.

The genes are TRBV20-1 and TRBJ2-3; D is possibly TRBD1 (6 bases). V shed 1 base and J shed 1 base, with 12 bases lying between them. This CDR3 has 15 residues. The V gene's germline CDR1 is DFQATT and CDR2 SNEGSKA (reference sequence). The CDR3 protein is CSARVQGLGTDTQYF. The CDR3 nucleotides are TGCAGTGCTAGAGTGCAGGGGCTGGGCACAGATACGCAGTATTTT.